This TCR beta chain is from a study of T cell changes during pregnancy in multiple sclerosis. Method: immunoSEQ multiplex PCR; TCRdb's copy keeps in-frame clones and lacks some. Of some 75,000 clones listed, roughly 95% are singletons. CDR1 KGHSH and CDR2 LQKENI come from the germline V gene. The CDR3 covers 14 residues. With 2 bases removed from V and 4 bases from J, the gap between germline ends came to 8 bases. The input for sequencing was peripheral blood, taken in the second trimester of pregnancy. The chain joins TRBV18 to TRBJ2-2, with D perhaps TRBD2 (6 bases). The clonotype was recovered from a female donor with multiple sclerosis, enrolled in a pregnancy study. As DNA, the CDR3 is TGTGCCAGCTCACCAAAGGGACTCACCGGGGAGCTGTTTTTT. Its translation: CASSPKGLTGELFF.